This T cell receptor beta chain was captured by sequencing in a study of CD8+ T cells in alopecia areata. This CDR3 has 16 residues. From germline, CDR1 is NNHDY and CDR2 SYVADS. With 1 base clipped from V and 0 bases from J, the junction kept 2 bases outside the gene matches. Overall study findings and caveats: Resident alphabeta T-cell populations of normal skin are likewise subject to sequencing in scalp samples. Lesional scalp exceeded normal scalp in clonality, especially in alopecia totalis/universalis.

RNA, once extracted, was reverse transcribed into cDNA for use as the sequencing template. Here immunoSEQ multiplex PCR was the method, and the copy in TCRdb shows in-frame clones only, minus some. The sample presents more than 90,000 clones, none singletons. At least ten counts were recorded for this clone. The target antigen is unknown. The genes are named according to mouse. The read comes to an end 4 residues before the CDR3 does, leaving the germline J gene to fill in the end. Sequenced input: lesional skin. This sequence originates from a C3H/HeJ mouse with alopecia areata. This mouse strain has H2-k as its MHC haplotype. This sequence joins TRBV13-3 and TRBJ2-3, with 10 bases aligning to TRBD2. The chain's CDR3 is CASSDLTGGSAETLYF. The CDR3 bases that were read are TGTGCCAGCAGTGATTTGACTGGGGGGAGTGCAGAA.